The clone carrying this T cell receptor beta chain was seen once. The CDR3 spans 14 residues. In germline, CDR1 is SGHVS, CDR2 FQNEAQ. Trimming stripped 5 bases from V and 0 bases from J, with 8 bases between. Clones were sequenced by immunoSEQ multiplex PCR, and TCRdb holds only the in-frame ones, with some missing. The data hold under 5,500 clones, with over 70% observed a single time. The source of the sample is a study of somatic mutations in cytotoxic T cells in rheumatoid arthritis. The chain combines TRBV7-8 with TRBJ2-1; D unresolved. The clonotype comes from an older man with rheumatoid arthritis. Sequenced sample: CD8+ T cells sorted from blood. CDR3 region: CASSPEDSYNEQFF. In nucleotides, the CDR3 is TGTGCCAGCAGCCCAGAGGACTCCTACAATGAGCAGTTCTTC. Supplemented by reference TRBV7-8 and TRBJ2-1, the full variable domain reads GAGVSQSPRYKVAKRGQDVALRCDPISGHVSLFWYQQALGQGPEFLTYFQNEAQLDKSGLPSDRFFAERPEGSVSTLKIQRTQQEDSAVYLCASSPEDSYNEQFFGPGTRLTVL.